Included here is one T cell receptor beta chain sequence, with context. The antigen is undetermined. The CDR3 runs to 16 residues. Germline V CDR1 and CDR2: SGHVS, FNYEAQ. After removal of 6 bases from V and 3 bases from J, the junction contained 8 bases not matched to a gene. This sample is part of a study of neoadjuvant nivolumab and ipilimumab in lung cancer. General study findings and limits: Blood richness before therapy tracked richness in tumors resected after neoadjuvant therapy. Only two of four nivolumab-treated tumors gained richness and clonality by surgery. Only a small number of samples underwent TCR sequencing.

Measured with immunoSEQ multiplex PCR; TCRdb has only the in-frame clones, and not every one. The sample consists of about 38,000 clones, about 91% of them appearing once. This chain uses TRBV7-6 with TRBJ1-4, with 9 bases aligning to TRBD1. This material consisted of peripheral blood, taken before neoadjuvant nivolumab, alone or with ipilimumab. This clonotype was obtained from an adult with non-small cell lung cancer. This chain's CDR3 is CASSSYTGGPNEKLFF. CDR3 nucleotides: TGTGCCAGCAGTTCATATACAGGGGGCCCTAATGAAAAACTGTTTTTT.